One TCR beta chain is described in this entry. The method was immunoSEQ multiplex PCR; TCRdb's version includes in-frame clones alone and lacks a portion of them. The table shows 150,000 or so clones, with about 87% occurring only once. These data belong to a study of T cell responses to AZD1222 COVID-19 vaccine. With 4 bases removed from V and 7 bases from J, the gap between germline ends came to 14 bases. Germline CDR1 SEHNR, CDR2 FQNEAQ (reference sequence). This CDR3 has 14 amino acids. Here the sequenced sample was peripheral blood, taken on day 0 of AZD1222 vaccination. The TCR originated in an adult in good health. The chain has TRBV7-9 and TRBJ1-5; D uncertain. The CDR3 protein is CASSSGVWWQPQHF. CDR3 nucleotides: TGTGCCAGCAGCTCGGGTGTCTGGTGGCAGCCCCAGCATTTT.